A selection of T cell receptor beta chains follows, all from one sample in a study of blood T cell repertoires in COVID-19. TCRdb's table, derived via immunoSEQ multiplex PCR, lists solely in-frame clones and lacks some. Of over 150,000 clones listed, roughly 80% are singletons. What was sequenced was peripheral blood. The receptors shown here come from a man aged 55 to 70 with acute or convalescent COVID-19. CDR3s include the opening cysteine and the closing phenylalanine or tryptophan. The D gene is left open where the match is weak. The size field is filled for only some rows; it gives once, few, many or a size class.

V: TRBV12-5
D: -
J: TRBJ2-1
size: -
CDR3: CASGLVRRARGNEQFF
DNA: TGTGCTAGTGGTTTGGTACGCAGAGCCCGGGGCAATGAGCAGTTCTTC

V: TRBV15
D: -
J: TRBJ1-5
size: -
CDR3: CATSTGSGNQPQHF
DNA: TGTGCCACCAGCACCGGGTCGGGCAATCAGCCCCAGCATTTT

V: TRBV27
D: -
J: TRBJ1-1
size: -
CDR3: CASSRVMGTEAFF
DNA: TGTGCCAGCAGCAGGGTCATGGGCACTGAAGCTTTCTTT

V: TRBV18
D: -
J: TRBJ2-1
size: -
CDR3: CASSPPSKGGEQFF
DNA: TGTGCCAGCTCACCACCGTCCAAAGGGGGTGAGCAGTTCTTC

V: TRBV4-1
D: -
J: TRBJ2-7
size: -
CDR3: CASSPGTQLSYEQYF
DNA: TGCGCCAGCAGCCCGGGGACACAACTCTCCTACGAGCAGTACTTC

V: TRBV5-1
D: TRBD1
J: TRBJ2-7
size: -
CDR3: CASSLGGGQSYEQYF
DNA: TGCGCCAGCAGCTTGGGAGGGGGCCAAAGCTACGAGCAGTACTTC

V: TRBV24-1
D: -
J: TRBJ1-2
size: -
CDR3: CATSERTGSGYTF
DNA: TGTGCCACCAGTGAACGAACAGGCAGCGGCTACACCTTC

V: TRBV11-3
D: TRBD2
J: TRBJ2-1
size: -
CDR3: CASSLDNPRGENEQFF
DNA: TGTGCCAGCAGCTTAGATAACCCCCGGGGGGAGAATGAGCAGTTCTTC

V: TRBV6-2/TRBV6-3
D: TRBD2
J: TRBJ2-3
size: -
CDR3: CASSYRTSGGIDTQYF
DNA: TGTGCCAGCAGTTACCGGACTAGCGGGGGAATCGATACGCAGTATTTT

V: TRBV7-3
D: -
J: TRBJ2-3
size: few
CDR3: CASSLNGNSYWTSTDTQYF
DNA: TGTGCCAGCAGCTTAAACGGGAACAGTTATTGGACTAGCACAGATACGCAGTATTTT

V: TRBV27
D: TRBD1
J: TRBJ2-7
size: -
CDR3: CASRTFYRGPHEQYF
DNA: TGTGCCAGCAGAACTTTCTACAGGGGTCCCCACGAGCAGTACTTC

V: TRBV7-9
D: TRBD1
J: TRBJ1-5
size: -
CDR3: CASSLETGGLVAQHF
DNA: TGTGCCAGCAGCTTAGAGACAGGGGGCCTTGTGGCCCAGCATTTT

V: TRBV6-5
D: -
J: TRBJ2-2
size: -
CDR3: CASRIDRIDTGELFF
DNA: TGTGCCAGCAGGATAGACAGGATCGACACCGGGGAGCTGTTTTTT

V: TRBV24-1
D: -
J: TRBJ2-2
size: -
CDR3: CATSDVNRGLMNTGELFF
DNA: TGTGCCACCAGTGATGTTAACAGGGGACTTATGAACACCGGGGAGCTGTTTTTT

V: TRBV6-5
D: TRBD1
J: TRBJ2-7
size: -
CDR3: CASSWTGDSYEQYF
DNA: TGTGCCAGCAGTTGGACAGGGGACTCCTACGAGCAGTACTTC

V: TRBV2
D: -
J: TRBJ2-7
size: -
CDR3: CASSDMGGGQDEQYF
DNA: TGTGCCAGCAGTGACATGGGGGGGGGCCAAGACGAGCAGTACTTC

V: TRBV19
D: TRBD1
J: TRBJ1-4
size: -
CDR3: CASTPGTGAEKLLF
DNA: TGTGCCAGTACCCCCGGGACAGGGGCTGAAAAACTGCTTTTT

V: TRBV11-2
D: TRBD2
J: TRBJ2-5
size: -
CDR3: CASSSWTSRETQYF
DNA: TGTGCCAGCAGCTCCTGGACTAGCCGGGAGACCCAGTACTTC

V: TRBV7-2
D: -
J: TRBJ1-1
size: -
CDR3: CASNEEEPYMNTEAFF
DNA: TGTGCCAGCAACGAAGAGGAGCCCTATATGAACACTGAAGCTTTCTTT

V: TRBV24-1
D: -
J: TRBJ2-5
size: once
CDR3: CATSDTRDRAGETQYF
DNA: TGTGCCACCAGTGATACTCGCGACAGGGCGGGGGAGACCCAGTACTTC

V: TRBV5-6
D: -
J: TRBJ1-2
size: -
CDR3: CASSLGQAAANYGYTF
DNA: TGTGCCAGCAGCTTGGGACAGGCGGCAGCTAACTATGGCTACACCTTC

V: TRBV11-3
D: -
J: TRBJ2-5
size: -
CDR3: CASSLGSSETQYF
DNA: TGTGCCAGCAGCTTAGGTAGCAGTGAGACCCAGTACTTC

V: TRBV6-1
D: TRBD1
J: TRBJ1-6
size: -
CDR3: CASSVDRVKARSPLHF
DNA: TGTGCCAGCAGTGTGGACAGGGTAAAGGCTCGGTCACCCCTCCACTTT

V: TRBV19
D: TRBD1
J: TRBJ1-1
size: once
CDR3: CASSLSDRASTEAFF
DNA: TGTGCCAGTAGCTTATCCGACAGGGCGAGTACTGAAGCTTTCTTT

V: TRBV3-1/TRBV3-2
D: -
J: TRBJ2-5
size: -
CDR3: CASSQIGAGVETQYF
DNA: TGTGCCAGCAGCCAAATAGGAGCAGGGGTGGAGACCCAGTACTTC

V: TRBV2
D: -
J: TRBJ2-1
size: -
CDR3: CASRGRNEQFF
DNA: TGTGCCAGCAGGGGGCGAAATGAGCAGTTCTTC

V: TRBV9
D: TRBD1
J: TRBJ1-5
size: -
CDR3: CASSVGGGGYQPQHF
DNA: TGTGCCAGCAGCGTAGGAGGGGGCGGATATCAGCCCCAGCATTTT

V: TRBV25-1
D: TRBD1
J: TRBJ2-5
size: -
CDR3: CASSEDRVSQETQYF
DNA: TGTGCCAGCAGTGAGGACAGGGTGTCTCAAGAGACCCAGTACTTC

V: TRBV5-1
D: TRBD2
J: TRBJ2-5
size: few
CDR3: CASSLGLAGGSYQETQYF
DNA: TGCGCCAGCAGCTTGGGACTAGCGGGGGGTTCGTACCAAGAGACCCAGTACTTC

V: TRBV11-3
D: TRBD2
J: TRBJ2-3
size: once
CDR3: CASSLEGWGTGGTDTQYF
DNA: TGTGCCAGCAGCTTAGAAGGTTGGGGGACGGGGGGGACAGATACGCAGTATTTT

V: TRBV12-2
D: -
J: TRBJ1-2
size: -
CDR3: CASRLGTGGCGYTF
DNA: TGTGCAAGTCGCTTAGGAACAGGGGGCTGTGGCTACACCTTC

V: TRBV27
D: TRBD1
J: TRBJ2-7
size: -
CDR3: CASSFKPRQGNFGEQYF
DNA: TGTGCCAGCAGTTTCAAACCCCGACAGGGAAATTTCGGCGAGCAGTACTTC

V: TRBV7-2
D: -
J: TRBJ1-1
size: few
CDR3: CASSLGAGNTEAFF
DNA: TGTGCCAGCAGCTTAGGAGCGGGGAACACTGAAGCTTTCTTT

V: TRBV7-9
D: TRBD1
J: TRBJ2-1
size: -
CDR3: CASSAGTGGYNEQFF
DNA: TGTGCCAGCAGCGCCGGGACAGGGGGCTACAATGAGCAGTTCTTC

V: TRBV29-1
D: TRBD1
J: TRBJ2-3
size: -
CDR3: CSVDRQGASTDTQYF
DNA: TGCAGCGTTGATAGGCAGGGGGCGAGCACAGATACGCAGTATTTT

V: TRBV6-6
D: -
J: TRBJ1-2
size: -
CDR3: CASSGSTGYGYTF
DNA: TGTGCCAGCAGTGGATCAACGGGGTATGGCTACACCTTC

V: TRBV12-3/TRBV12-4
D: -
J: TRBJ2-5
size: -
CDR3: CASSLQGRETQYF
DNA: TGTGCCAGCAGTCTCCAGGGGCGGGAGACCCAGTACTTC

V: TRBV24-1
D: TRBD2
J: TRBJ2-2
size: -
CDR3: CASAGTSYNGELFF
DNA: TGTGCCTCGGCCGGGACTAGCTATAACGGGGAGCTGTTTTTT

V: TRBV4-1
D: TRBD1
J: TRBJ1-2
size: few
CDR3: CASNPEDRDPKGYTF
DNA: TGCGCCAGCAACCCAGAAGACAGGGACCCCAAGGGCTACACCTTC

V: TRBV4-1
D: -
J: TRBJ1-2
size: few
CDR3: CASSQDPTGLTFYGYTF
DNA: TGCGCCAGCAGCCAAGATCCAACGGGACTGACTTTCTATGGCTACACCTTC